One sample yielded the 25 T cell receptor beta chains listed below, sequenced in a study of blood T cells in healthy people across ages. A J-beta primer mix and a sample-barcoded 5' primer were used in a second PCR of roughly 6 to 11 cycles. Each CDR3 protein is one row after TCRdb ran MiXCR on the 5' RACE reads. The profile shows around 940,000 distinct CDR3 sequences, about 53% of them singletons. The sequenced sample consisted of blood. All receptors come from an older woman in good health.

This clonotype was found a few times. The chain links TRBV4-1 to TRBJ2-6, with unresolved D. Germline CDR1 is MGHRA and CDR2 is YSYEKL. Between the trimmed V and J ends, which lost 0 bases and 0 bases, there was a span of 12 bases. This CDR3 contains 18 residues. CDR3: CASSQEGTYLSGANVLTF. As DNA, the CDR3 is TGCGCCAGCAGCCAAGAGGGCACATACCTCTCTGGGGCCAACGTCCTGACTTTC.

The V and J genes are TRBV6-6 and TRBJ1-2; no clear D gene. Germline V gene data show CDR1 as MNHNY and CDR2 as SVGAGI (reference sequence). With 4 bases removed from V and 4 bases from J, the gap between germline ends came to 10 bases. The length of the CDR3 is 13 residues. The DNA of the CDR3 is TGTGCCAGCAGTTCTACAGCGGCCTATGGCTACACCTTC. Encoded protein: CASSSTAAYGYTF.

This clonotype came up a few times. The V call is TRBV5-1, the J call TRBJ2-5; 7 bases match TRBD2. From germline, CDR1 is SGHRS and CDR2 YFSETQ. J was trimmed by 11 bases and V by 1 base; bases with no gene match: 14. This CDR3 contains 15 residues. CDR3 nucleotide sequence: TGCGCCAGCAGCTTGTTGAGCGGGGCGGGAAATGAGCAGTACTTC. As protein: CASSLLSGAGNEQYF.

The V gene is TRBV5-1, the J gene TRBJ2-5; 8 positions match TRBD2. The J call may be incorrect, as the DNA end agrees better with TRBJ2-7. CDR1 and CDR2 (germline): SGHRS, YFSETQ. This CDR3 is built from 15 residues. CDR3 sequence (DNA): TGCGCCAGCAGCCTTCGCACTAGCGGAGACGCCGAGCAGTACTTC. It yields the protein CASSLRTSGDAEQYF.

This clonotype was seen only a few times. This sequence joins TRBV4-2 and TRBJ1-4, with 7 bases identical to TRBD1. This CDR3 has 16 residues. Looked up from germline, CDR1 is LGHNA and CDR2 is YNFKEQ. J was trimmed by 0 bases and V by 3 bases; bases with no gene match: 4. The CDR3 region has the DNA TGTGCCAGCAGCCATTACAGGGGAACAACTAATGAAAAACTGTTTTTT. Residues: CASSHYRGTTNEKLFF.

The chain recombines TRBV7-9 with TRBJ2-3; 11 nucleotides line up with TRBD2. V shed 4 bases and J 4 bases; nucleotides not matched to a gene: 7. Germline-derived CDR1 and CDR2 are SEHNR and FQNEAQ (reference sequence). This CDR3 has 16 amino acids. The CDR3 here is CASSSNIAGGPDTQYF. The CDR3 DNA is TGTGCCAGCAGCTCGAACATAGCGGGAGGGCCAGATACGCAGTATTTT. The entire variable domain, with the rest obtained from reference TRBV7-9 and TRBJ2-3, is as follows: DTGVSQNPRHKITKRGQNVTFRCDPISEHNRLYWYRQTLGQGPEFLTYFQNEAQLEKSRLLSDRFSAERPKGSFSTLEIQRTEQGDSAMYLCASSSNIAGGPDTQYFGPGTRLTVL.

This clonotype was seen only a few times. The chain employs TRBV6-2 or TRBV6-3 and TRBJ2-7; TRBD2 matches 13 bases. The CDR3 sequence is 15 residues long. V trimming: 6 bases; J trimming: 2 bases; junction bases outside the gene matches: 4. CDR1 and CDR2 from the germline V gene are MNHEY and SVGEGT. The CDR3 is CASRKGLAGAYEQYF. The CDR3 nucleotides are TGTGCCAGCAGAAAAGGACTAGCGGGGGCCTACGAGCAGTACTTC.

This sequence joins TRBV20-1 and TRBJ2-1, with TRBD2 matching 13 bases. The V gene's germline CDR1 is DFQATT and CDR2 SNEGSKA (reference sequence). Trimming at V came to 0 bases and at J to 3 bases, leaving 2 bases not matched to a gene. This CDR3 spans 16 amino acids. In nucleotides, the CDR3 is TGCAGTGCTAGAGAACTAGCGGGAGGGCTCTACAATGAGCAGTTCTTC. This encodes CSARELAGGLYNEQFF.

The V call is TRBV7-3, the J call TRBJ1-6; tentatively, D is TRBD1 (6 bases). V was trimmed by 5 bases and J by 3 bases, leaving 11 bases between them. Germline V gives CDR1 SGHTA, CDR2 FQGTGA. The CDR3 totals 15 residues. This CDR3 is CASSPQGSYNSPLHF. CDR3 DNA: TGTGCCAGCAGCCCTCAGGGGAGCTATAATTCACCCCTCCACTTT.

The chain couples TRBV24-1 to TRBJ2-5; 7 bases align to TRBD2. Per germline, CDR1 KGHDR and CDR2 SFDVKD. Trimming removed 9 bases from V and 4 bases from J; junction bases left unmatched: 1. CDR3 size: 11 residues. Here the CDR3 DNA reads TGTGCCACCGAGCGGGGAGAGACCCAGTACTTC. This encodes CATERGETQYF.

In its sample, this clonotype was seen a few times. This CDR3 is CSADRGDLEGYTF. The DNA of the CDR3 is TGCAGCGCTGATAGGGGGGACCTTGAGGGCTACACCTTC. The chain employs TRBV29-1 and TRBJ1-2, with D tentatively TRBD1 (6 bases). Germline CDR1 reads SQVTM; CDR2 reads ANQGSEA. This CDR3 contains 13 residues. V was pared by 7 bases and J by 8 bases, with 20 bases between.

This clonotype came up a few times. The V call is TRBV20-1, the J call TRBJ2-7; tentative D call: TRBD1 (6 bases). The germline gives CDR1 DFQATT, CDR2 SNEGSKA (reference sequence). V shed 3 bases and J shed 9 bases, with 18 bases lying between them. CDR3 size: 13 residues. In DNA, the CDR3 is TGCAGTGCTAGGCTAGCAGGGGTAGTGGTGCAGTACTTC. This sequence encodes CSARLAGVVVQYF.

This clonotype has only a few counts. The V gene is TRBV12-3 or TRBV12-4, the J gene TRBJ1-2; D uncertain. With 5 bases removed from V and 4 bases from J, the gap between germline ends came to 11 bases. CDR3 length: 13 amino acids. CDR3 coding DNA: TGTGCCAGCAGTCTACACGACTCCTATGGCTACACCTTC. Translation: CASSLHDSYGYTF.

The chain couples TRBV7-2 to TRBJ2-3, with no clear D. In germline, CDR1 is SGHTA, CDR2 FQGNSA. Deletions cut 5 bases from V and 3 bases from J, with 18 bases between. There are 16 residues in the CDR3. DNA for the CDR3: TGTGCCAGCAGCATTGGTACCTACATGGTGACAGATACGCAGTATTTT. Translating it yields CASSIGTYMVTDTQYF.

The chain combines TRBV7-6 with TRBJ2-2; a weak D match, TRBD2 (5 bases). This CDR3 spans 16 amino acids. CDR1 and CDR2 from the germline V gene are SGHVS and FNYEAQ. V dropped 1 base and J dropped 4 bases, with 13 bases sitting between them. The CDR3 DNA reads TGTGCCAGCAGCTTAGTAGGAGGACCGGGCACCGGGGAGCTGTTTTTT. Translating gives CASSLVGGPGTGELFF.

Written as DNA, the CDR3 is TGCAGCGTTTCAAATGTTAGTACTGGGGCCAACGTCCTGACTTTC. This gives the protein CSVSNVSTGANVLTF. V gene TRBV29-1 combines with J gene TRBJ2-6, with D hard to call. The germline CDR1 and CDR2 sequences are SQVTM and ANQGSEA. V was shortened by 5 bases and J by 2 bases, with 13 bases between the two germline ends. This CDR3 comprises 15 residues. Drawing the rest from reference TRBV29-1 and TRBJ2-6, the complete variable domain is SAVISQKPSRDICQRGTSLTIQCQVDSQVTMMFWYRQQPGQSLTLIATANQGSEATYESGFVIDKFPISRPNLTFSTLTVSNMSPEDSSIYLCSVSNVSTGANVLTFGAGSRLTVL.

Only a few counts were recorded for this clonotype. The rearrangement links TRBV14 to TRBJ1-4; D is undetermined. Trimming removed 4 bases from V and 7 bases from J, with 10 bases in between. The CDR3 is 13 residues long. Germline V gene lookup returns CDR1 SGHDN and CDR2 FVKESK. CDR3: CASSRSEVEKLFF. The CDR3 nucleotides are TGTGCCAGCAGCCGCTCAGAGGTTGAAAAACTGTTTTTT. Together with reference TRBV14 and TRBJ1-4, the CDR3 gives the full variable domain: EAGVTQFPSHSVIEKGQTVTLRCDPISGHDNLYWYRRVMGKEIKFLLHFVKESKQDESGMPNNRFLAERTGGTYSTLKVQPAELEDSGVYFCASSRSEVEKLFFGSGTQLSVL.

The CDR3 sequence: CASSQALNNEQFF. The CDR3 bases are TGTGCCAGCAGCCAAGCCCTAAACAATGAGCAGTTCTTC. The chain employs TRBV3-1 and TRBJ2-1; D is unresolved. The germline V gene encodes CDR1 LGHDT and CDR2 YNNKEL (reference sequence). The CDR3 extends over 13 amino acids. Trimming left V 1 base short and J 5 bases short, with 6 bases between.

V and J are TRBV6-6 and TRBJ2-7, with TRBD2 as a possible D gene (5 bases). Germline CDR1 is MNHNY and CDR2 is SVGAGI (reference sequence). The V gene lost 5 bases and the J gene lost 7 bases, with 18 bases spanning the gap. The CDR3 covers 14 residues. The CDR3 DNA follows: TGTGCCAGCAGTCCCAACCGGGGTCCGGGGGAGCAGTACTTC. Its translation: CASSPNRGPGEQYF.

The rearrangement uses TRBV6-1 and TRBJ1-1; tentatively, D is TRBD1 (6 bases). The CDR3 has 17 amino acids. CDR1 and CDR2 from the germline V gene are MNHNS and SASEGT. V was clipped by 4 bases and J by 3 bases, with 21 bases between them. The CDR3 spells CASSVLGQGVLYTEAFF. CDR3 DNA: TGTGCCAGCAGTGTATTGGGACAAGGCGTACTGTACACTGAAGCTTTCTTT.

This clonotype was observed at least ten times. V gene TRBV7-3 combines with J gene TRBJ2-7, with TRBD2 matching over 10 bases. The CDR3 spans 16 residues. Germline CDR1 reads SGHTA; CDR2 reads FQGTGA. V lost 5 bases and J lost 2; bases outside the gene matches: 9. For the CDR3, the DNA is TGTGCCAGCAGCCCCTTCCCCAGCGGGAGGGCCTACGAGCAGTACTTC. Translated: CASSPFPSGRAYEQYF.

This clonotype was found many times. The rearrangement links TRBV29-1 to TRBJ2-7; 10 nucleotides match TRBD2. CDR1 is SQVTM, CDR2 ANQGSEA, per germline. V lost 4 bases and J lost 4; bases outside the gene matches: 4. CDR3 length: 13 residues. Here the CDR3 DNA reads TGCAGCGTTGTTACTAGCGGGACATACGAGCAGTACTTC. Residues: CSVVTSGTYEQYF.

In DNA, the CDR3 is TGTGCCAGCAGCGTAGGCCTAGCGGGCCCCAATGAGCAGTTCTTC. It translates to CASSVGLAGPNEQFF. This chain joins TRBV9 and TRBJ2-1; TRBD2 matches at 8 bases. Germline V lookup: CDR1 SGDLS, CDR2 YYNGEE. The CDR3 runs to 15 residues. V lost 0 bases to trimming and J lost 6 bases; unmatched junction nucleotides: 5. The entire variable domain, with the rest obtained from reference TRBV9 and TRBJ2-1, is as follows: DSGVTQTPKHLITATGQRVTLRCSPRSGDLSVYWYQQSLDQGLQFLIQYYNGEERAKGNILERFSAQQFPDLHSELNLSSLELGDSALYFCASSVGLAGPNEQFFGPGTRLTVL.

V is TRBV5-4 and J is TRBJ2-3; D might be TRBD2 (6 bases). Trimming took 0 bases from V and 0 from J, leaving 11 bases between them. CDR3 size: 16 residues. Germline lookup yields CDR1 SGHNT and CDR2 YYREEE (reference sequence). CDR3 coding DNA: TGTGCCAGCAGCTTGGGGAGGGTTATGAGCACAGATACGCAGTATTTT. Encoded protein: CASSLGRVMSTDTQYF. The whole variable domain, filled in from reference TRBV5-4 and TRBJ2-3, reads ETGVTQSPTHLIKTRGQQVTLRCSSQSGHNTVSWYQQALGQGPQFIFQYYREEENGRGNFPPRFSGLQFPNYSSELNVNALELDDSALYLCASSLGRVMSTDTQYFGPGTRLTVL.

This chain links TRBV5-1 with TRBJ1-1; unclear D gene. The germline V and J ends were trimmed by 2 bases and 2 bases, with 10 bases remaining between them. The CDR3 has 14 amino acids. The V gene's germline CDR1 is SGHRS and CDR2 YFSETQ. The chain's CDR3 is CASSFSGTNTEAFF. The CDR3 bases are TGCGCCAGCAGCTTTTCAGGAACAAACACTGAAGCTTTCTTT.